The 7 T cell receptor beta chains in this list originate from one sample, sequenced in a study of OX40 agonist ivuxolimab in advanced cancers. Using immunoSEQ multiplex PCR, the repertoire was profiled, and TCRdb retains in-frame clones only, with some absent. There are roughly 20,000 clones in the sample; 74% occur only once, and about 30% lies in the top ten. The input for sequencing was CD4+ or CD8+ T cells sorted from blood, taken in a trial of the OX40 agonist ivuxolimab. These receptors came from an adult with an advanced solid tumor such as melanoma, head and neck, liver or kidney cancer.

J is TRBJ1-2 and V is TRBV7-7; D gene unclear. Germline CDR1 and CDR2: SSHAT and FNYEAQ (reference sequence). The ends were cut back, 2 bases at V and 4 bases at J, with 5 bases in the middle. The CDR3 sequence is 12 residues long. In nucleotides, the CDR3 is TGTGCCAGCAGCTTATTTCCCTATGGCTACACCTTC. Translation: CASSLFPYGYTF. Using reference TRBV7-7 and TRBJ1-2 for the parts outside the CDR3, the full variable domain is GAGVSQSPRYKVTKRGQDVTLRCDPISSHATLYWYQQALGQGPEFLTYFNYEAQPDKSGLPSDRFSAERPEGSISTLTIQRTEQRDSAMYRCASSLFPYGYTFGSGTRLTVV.

This clone showed up just a few times. The chain has TRBV28 and TRBJ2-7; D ambiguous. This CDR3 comprises 11 residues. Deletions cut 8 bases from V and 0 bases from J, with 5 bases between. The germline CDR1 and CDR2 sequences are MDHEN and SYDVKM. The CDR3 coding sequence is TGTGCCAGCGGGTCCTCCTACGAGCAGTACTTC. Its protein product is CASGSSYEQYF.

The rearrangement joins TRBV28 to TRBJ2-6, with D possibly matching TRBD2 (7 bases). Trimming left V 2 bases short and J 0 bases short, with 17 bases between. The CDR3 extends over 19 amino acids. Germline assignment: CDR1 MDHEN and CDR2 SYDVKM. Written as DNA, the CDR3 is TGTGCCAGCAGTTTAAGGGGAGGGGGTATTTTCTCTGGGGCCAACGTCCTGACTTTC. This translates into CASSLRGGGIFSGANVLTF.

This chain links TRBV27 with TRBJ2-7, with 8 bases identical to TRBD2. This CDR3 is built from 14 residues. Trimming at V came to 7 bases and at J to 7 bases, leaving 12 bases not matched to a gene. Germline CDR1 MNHEY, CDR2 SMNVEV (reference sequence). The DNA for the CDR3 is TGTGCCAGCACTCTAACAGCGGGAGCTCGTGAGCAGTACTTC. Translating it yields CASTLTAGAREQYF.

The rearrangement joins TRBV7-9 to TRBJ2-5; TRBD1 aligns across 7 bases. J gave up 3 bases and V 3 bases, and 7 bases lay outside the gene matches. There are 15 residues in the CDR3. Looked up from germline, CDR1 is SEHNR and CDR2 is FQNEAQ (reference sequence). The CDR3 sequence: CASSFRQGFEETQYF. The DNA for the CDR3 is TGTGCCAGCAGCTTTAGACAGGGTTTTGAAGAGACCCAGTACTTC.

The chain combines TRBV10-1 with TRBJ2-5; unclear D gene. The J call may be in error: the DNA end matches TRBJ2-7 better. CDR1 is WNHNN, CDR2 SYGVQD, per germline (reference sequence). The CDR3 has 14 residues. Here the CDR3 reads CASSDLDSPYEQYF. As DNA, the CDR3 is TGCGCCAGCAGTGATTTAGATTCCCCCTACGAGCAGTACTTC.

The V gene is TRBV4-1, the J gene TRBJ1-5; 7 bases match TRBD1. The ends lost 4 bases at V and 2 bases at J; junction bases unmatched: 5. The CDR3 consists of 15 residues. Germline values: CDR1 MGHRA, CDR2 YSYEKL. CDR3 coding DNA: TGCGCCAGCAGCCGGGATACAGGGGGCAATCAGCCCCAGCATTTT. Its translation: CASSRDTGGNQPQHF.